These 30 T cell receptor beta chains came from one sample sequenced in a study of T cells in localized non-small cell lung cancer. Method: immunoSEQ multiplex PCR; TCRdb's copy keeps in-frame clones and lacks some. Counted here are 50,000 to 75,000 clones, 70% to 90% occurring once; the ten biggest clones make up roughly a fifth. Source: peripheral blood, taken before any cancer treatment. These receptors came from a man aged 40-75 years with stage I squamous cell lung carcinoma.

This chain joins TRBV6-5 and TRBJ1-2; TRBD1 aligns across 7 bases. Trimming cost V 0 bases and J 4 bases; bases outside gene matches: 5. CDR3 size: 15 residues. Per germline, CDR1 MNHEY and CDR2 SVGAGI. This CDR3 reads CASSYSETGIYGYTF. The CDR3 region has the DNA TGTGCCAGCAGTTACTCCGAGACAGGGATCTATGGCTACACCTTC.

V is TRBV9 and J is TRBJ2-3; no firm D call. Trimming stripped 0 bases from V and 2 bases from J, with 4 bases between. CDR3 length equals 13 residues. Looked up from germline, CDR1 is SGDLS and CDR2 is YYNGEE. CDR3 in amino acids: CASSVAHTDTQYF. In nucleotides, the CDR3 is TGTGCCAGCAGCGTAGCCCACACAGATACGCAGTATTTT.

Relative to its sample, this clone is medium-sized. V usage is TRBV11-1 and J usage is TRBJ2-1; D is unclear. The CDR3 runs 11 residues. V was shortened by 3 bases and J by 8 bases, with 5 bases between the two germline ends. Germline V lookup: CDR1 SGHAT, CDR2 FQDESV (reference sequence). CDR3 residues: CASSFGHEQFF. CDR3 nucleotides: TGTGCCAGCAGCTTCGGGCATGAGCAGTTCTTC.

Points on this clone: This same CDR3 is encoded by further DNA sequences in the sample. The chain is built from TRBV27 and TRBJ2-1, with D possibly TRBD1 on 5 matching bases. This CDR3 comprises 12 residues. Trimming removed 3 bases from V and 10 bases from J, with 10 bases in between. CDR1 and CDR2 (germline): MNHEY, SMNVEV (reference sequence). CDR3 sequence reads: CASSFLQGEQFF. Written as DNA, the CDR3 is TGTGCCAGCAGTTTCCTTCAGGGCGAGCAGTTCTTC.

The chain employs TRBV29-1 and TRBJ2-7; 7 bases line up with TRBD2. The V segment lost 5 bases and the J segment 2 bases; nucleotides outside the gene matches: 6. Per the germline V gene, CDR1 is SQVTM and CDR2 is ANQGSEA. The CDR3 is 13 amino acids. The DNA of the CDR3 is TGCAGCGTTTCTTACGGGACTACCTACGAGCAGTACTTC. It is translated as CSVSYGTTYEQYF.

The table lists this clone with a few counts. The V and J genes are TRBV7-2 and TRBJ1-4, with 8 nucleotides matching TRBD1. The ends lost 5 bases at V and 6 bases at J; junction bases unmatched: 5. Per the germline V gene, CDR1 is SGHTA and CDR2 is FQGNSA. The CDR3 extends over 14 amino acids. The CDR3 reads CASSPQGGHEKLFF. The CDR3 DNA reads TGTGCCAGCAGCCCACAGGGGGGCCATGAAAAACTGTTTTTT.

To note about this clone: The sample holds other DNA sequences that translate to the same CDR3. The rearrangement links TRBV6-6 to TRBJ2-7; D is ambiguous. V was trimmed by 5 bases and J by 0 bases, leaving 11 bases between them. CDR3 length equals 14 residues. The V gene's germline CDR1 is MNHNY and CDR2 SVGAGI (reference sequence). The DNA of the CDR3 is TGTGCCAGCAGTACCCCTGATAGCTCCTACGAGCAGTACTTC. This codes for CASSTPDSSYEQYF.

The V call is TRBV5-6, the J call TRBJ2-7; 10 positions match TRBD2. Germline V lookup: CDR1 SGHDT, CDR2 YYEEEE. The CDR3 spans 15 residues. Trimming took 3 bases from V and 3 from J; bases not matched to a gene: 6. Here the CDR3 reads CASSSGLAEFYEQYF. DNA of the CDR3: TGTGCCAGCAGCTCCGGACTAGCGGAGTTCTACGAGCAGTACTTC.

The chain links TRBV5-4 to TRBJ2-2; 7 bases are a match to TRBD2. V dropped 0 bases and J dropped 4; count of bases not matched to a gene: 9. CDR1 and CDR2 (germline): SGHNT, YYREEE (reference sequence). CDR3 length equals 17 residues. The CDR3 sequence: CASSLGTVAGPTGELFF. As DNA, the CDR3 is TGTGCCAGCAGCTTGGGCACAGTAGCGGGCCCCACCGGGGAGCTGTTTTTT.

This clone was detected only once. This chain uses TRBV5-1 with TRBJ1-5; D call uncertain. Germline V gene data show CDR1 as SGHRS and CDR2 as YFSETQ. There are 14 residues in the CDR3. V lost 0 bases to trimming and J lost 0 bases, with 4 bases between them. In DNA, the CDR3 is TGCGCCAGCAGCTTGGAAAATAGCAATCAGCCCCAGCATTTT. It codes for CASSLENSNQPQHF.

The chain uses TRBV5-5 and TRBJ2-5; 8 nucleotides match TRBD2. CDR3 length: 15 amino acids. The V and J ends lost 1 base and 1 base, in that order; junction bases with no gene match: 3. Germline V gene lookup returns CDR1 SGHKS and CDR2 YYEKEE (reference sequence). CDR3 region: CASSLSSGVQETQYF. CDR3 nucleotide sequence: TGTGCCAGCAGCTTGAGTAGCGGGGTCCAAGAGACCCAGTACTTC.

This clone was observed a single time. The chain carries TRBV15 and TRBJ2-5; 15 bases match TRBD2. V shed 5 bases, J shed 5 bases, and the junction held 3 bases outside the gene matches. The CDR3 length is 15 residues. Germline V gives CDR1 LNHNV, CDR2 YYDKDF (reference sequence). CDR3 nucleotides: TGTGCCACCAGCTCCGGGACTAGCGGGGGGGAGACCCAGTACTTC. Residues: CATSSGTSGGETQYF.

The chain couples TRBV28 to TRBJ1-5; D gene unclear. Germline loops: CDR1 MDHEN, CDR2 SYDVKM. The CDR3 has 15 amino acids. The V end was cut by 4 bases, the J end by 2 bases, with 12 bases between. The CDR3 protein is CASSWGGGGNQPQHF. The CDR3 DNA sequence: TGTGCCAGCAGTTGGGGTGGAGGCGGCAATCAGCCCCAGCATTTT.

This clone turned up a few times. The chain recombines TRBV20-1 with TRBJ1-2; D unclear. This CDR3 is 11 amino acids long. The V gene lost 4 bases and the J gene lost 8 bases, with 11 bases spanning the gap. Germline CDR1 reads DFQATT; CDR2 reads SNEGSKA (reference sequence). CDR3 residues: CSAKPSKGYTF. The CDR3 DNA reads TGCAGTGCTAAACCCTCCAAGGGCTACACCTTC.

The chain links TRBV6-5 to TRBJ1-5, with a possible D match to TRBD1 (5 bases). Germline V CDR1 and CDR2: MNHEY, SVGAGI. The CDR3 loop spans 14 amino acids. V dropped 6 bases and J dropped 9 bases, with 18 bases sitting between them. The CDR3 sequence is CASRPRSGSRPQHF. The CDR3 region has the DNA TGTGCCAGCAGACCTCGGTCAGGGTCGCGGCCCCAGCATTTT.

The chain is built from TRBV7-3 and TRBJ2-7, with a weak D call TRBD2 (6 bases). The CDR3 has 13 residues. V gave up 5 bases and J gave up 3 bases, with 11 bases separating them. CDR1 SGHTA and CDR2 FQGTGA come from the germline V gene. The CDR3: CASSQRRGYEQYF. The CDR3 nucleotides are TGTGCCAGCAGCCAACGGAGGGGCTACGAGCAGTACTTC.

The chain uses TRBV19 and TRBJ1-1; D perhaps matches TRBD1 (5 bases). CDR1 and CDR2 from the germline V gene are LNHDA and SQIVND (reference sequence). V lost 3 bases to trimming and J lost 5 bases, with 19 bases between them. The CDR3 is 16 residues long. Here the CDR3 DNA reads TGTGCCAGTAGTATCTCTTCAGGCTCAAGGGGAACTGAAGCTTTCTTT. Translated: CASSISSGSRGTEAFF.

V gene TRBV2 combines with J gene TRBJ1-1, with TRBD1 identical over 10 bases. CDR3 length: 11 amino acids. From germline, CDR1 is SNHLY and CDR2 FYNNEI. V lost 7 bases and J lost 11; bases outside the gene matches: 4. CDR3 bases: TGTGCCAGCATTGGGACAGGGGAGGCTTTCTTT. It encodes CASIGTGEAFF.

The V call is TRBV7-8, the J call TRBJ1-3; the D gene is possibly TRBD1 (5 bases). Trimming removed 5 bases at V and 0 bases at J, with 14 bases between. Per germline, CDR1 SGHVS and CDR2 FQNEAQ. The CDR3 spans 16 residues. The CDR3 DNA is TGTGCCAGCAGCACAGGTCTTACAGCCTCTGGAAACACCATATATTTT. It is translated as CASSTGLTASGNTIYF.

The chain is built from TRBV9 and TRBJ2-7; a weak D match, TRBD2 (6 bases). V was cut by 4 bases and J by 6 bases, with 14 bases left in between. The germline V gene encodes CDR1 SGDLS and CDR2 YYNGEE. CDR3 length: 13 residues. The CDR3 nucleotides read TGTGCCAGCAGCTTAGCGGTCCGGGCCGAGCAGTACTTC. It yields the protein CASSLAVRAEQYF.

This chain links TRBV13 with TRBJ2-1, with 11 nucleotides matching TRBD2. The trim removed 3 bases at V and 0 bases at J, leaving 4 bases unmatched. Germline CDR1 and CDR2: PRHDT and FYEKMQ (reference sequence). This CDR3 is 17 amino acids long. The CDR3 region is CASSFLAGGSSYNEQFF. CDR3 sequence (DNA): TGTGCCAGCAGCTTCTTAGCGGGAGGGAGCTCCTACAATGAGCAGTTCTTC.

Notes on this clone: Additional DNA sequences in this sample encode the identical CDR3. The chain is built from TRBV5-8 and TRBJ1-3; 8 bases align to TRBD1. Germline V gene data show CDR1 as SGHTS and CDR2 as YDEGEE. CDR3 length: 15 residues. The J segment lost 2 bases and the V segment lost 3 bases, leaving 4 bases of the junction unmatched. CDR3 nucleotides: TGTGCCAGCAGCTCGGACAGGGTGCCTGGAAACACCATATATTTT. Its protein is CASSSDRVPGNTIYF.

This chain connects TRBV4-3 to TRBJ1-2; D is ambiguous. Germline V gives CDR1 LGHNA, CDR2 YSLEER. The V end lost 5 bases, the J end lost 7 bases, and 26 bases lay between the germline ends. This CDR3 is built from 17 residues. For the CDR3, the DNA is TGCGCCAGCAGCTTGGCTTATAGCGGGCCACCAGAGGGTGGCTACACCTTC. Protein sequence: CASSLAYSGPPEGGYTF.

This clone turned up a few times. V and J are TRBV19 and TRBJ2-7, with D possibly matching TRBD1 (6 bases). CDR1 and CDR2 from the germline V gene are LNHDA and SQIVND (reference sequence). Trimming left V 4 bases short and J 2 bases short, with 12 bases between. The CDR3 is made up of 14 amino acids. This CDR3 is CASSTGVSPYEQYF. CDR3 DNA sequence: TGTGCCAGTAGTACAGGGGTCTCCCCCTACGAGCAGTACTTC.

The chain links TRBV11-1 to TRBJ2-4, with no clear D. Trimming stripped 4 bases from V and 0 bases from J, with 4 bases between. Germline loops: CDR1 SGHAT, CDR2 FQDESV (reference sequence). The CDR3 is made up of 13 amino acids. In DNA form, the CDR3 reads TGTGCCAGCAGCTATCTAGCCAAAAACATTCAGTACTTC. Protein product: CASSYLAKNIQYF. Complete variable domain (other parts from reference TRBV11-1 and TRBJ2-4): EAEVAQSPRYKITEKSQAVAFWCDPISGHATLYWYRQILGQGPELLVQFQDESVVDDSQLPKDRFSAERLKGVDSTLKIQPAELGDSAMYLCASSYLAKNIQYFGAGTRLSVL.

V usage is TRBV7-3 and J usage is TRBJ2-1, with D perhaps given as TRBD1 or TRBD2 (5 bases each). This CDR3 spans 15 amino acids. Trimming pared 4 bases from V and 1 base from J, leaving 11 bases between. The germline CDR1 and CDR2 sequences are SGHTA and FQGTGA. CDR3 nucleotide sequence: TGTGCCAGCAGCTCCGGGACCTGGTCCTACAATGAGCAGTTCTTC. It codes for CASSSGTWSYNEQFF.

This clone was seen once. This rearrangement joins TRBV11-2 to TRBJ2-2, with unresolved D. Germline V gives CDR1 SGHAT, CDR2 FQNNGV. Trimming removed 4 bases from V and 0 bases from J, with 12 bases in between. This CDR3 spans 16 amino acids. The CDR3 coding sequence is TGTGCCAGCAGCTCCAACCCGTCCGCGAACACCGGGGAGCTGTTTTTT. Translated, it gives CASSSNPSANTGELFF.

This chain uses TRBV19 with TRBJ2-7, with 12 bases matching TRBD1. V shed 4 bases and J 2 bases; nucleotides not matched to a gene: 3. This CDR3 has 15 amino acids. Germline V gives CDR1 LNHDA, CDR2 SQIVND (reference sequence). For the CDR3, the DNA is TGTGCCAGTAGTAGGGACAGGGGGCCGCCCTACGAGCAGTACTTC. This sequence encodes CASSRDRGPPYEQYF.

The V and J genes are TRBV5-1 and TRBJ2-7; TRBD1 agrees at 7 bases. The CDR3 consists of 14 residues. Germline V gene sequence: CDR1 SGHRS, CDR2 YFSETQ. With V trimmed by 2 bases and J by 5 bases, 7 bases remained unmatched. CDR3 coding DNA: TGCGCCAGCAGCTTCCAGGGGGAAGGGGACGAGCAGTACTTC. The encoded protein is CASSFQGEGDEQYF. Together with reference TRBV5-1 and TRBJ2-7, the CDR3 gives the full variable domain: KAGVTQTPRYLIKTRGQQVTLSCSPISGHRSVSWYQQTPGQGLQFLFEYFSETQRNKGNFPGRFSGRQFSNSRSEMNVSTLELGDSALYLCASSFQGEGDEQYFGPGTRLTVT.

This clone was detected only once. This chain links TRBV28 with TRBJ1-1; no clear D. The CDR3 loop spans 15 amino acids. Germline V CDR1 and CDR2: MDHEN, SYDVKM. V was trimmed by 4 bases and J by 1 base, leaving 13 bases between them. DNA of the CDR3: TGTGCCAGCAGTTCTCGTTGGTCCCCGAACACTGAAGCTTTCTTT. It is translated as CASSSRWSPNTEAFF.